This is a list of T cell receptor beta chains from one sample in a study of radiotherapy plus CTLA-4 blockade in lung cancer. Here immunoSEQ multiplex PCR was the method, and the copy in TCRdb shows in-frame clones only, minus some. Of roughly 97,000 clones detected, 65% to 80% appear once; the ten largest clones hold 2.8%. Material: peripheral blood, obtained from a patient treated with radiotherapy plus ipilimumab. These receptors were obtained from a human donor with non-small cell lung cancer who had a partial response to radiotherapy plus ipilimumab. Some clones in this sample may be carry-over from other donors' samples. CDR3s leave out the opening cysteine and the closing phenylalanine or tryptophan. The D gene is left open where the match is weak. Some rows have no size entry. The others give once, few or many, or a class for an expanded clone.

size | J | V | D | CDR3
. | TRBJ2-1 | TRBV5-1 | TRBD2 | ASSETLSGIGGEQF
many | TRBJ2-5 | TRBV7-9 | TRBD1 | ASSLGGSGGHQETQY
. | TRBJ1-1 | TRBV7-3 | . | ASSLGQNTEAF
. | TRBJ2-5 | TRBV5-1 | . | ASKPGGGEETQY
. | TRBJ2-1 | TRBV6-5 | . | ASRRGDSEQF
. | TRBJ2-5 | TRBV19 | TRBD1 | ASGGRTGGETQY
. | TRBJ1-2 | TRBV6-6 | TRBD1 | ASSYPDRDLYGYA
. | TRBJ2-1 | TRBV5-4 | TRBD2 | ASKRDKRDYNEQF
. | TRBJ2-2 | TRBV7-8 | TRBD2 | ASSLRARGAGELF
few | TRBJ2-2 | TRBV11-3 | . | ASTPGEGELF
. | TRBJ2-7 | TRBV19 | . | ASSIAGQGSIYEQY
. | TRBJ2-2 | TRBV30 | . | AWSVQPGELF
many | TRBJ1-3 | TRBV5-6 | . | ASSFRGSSGNTIY
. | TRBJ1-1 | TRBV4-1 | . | ASSQVNRLNTEAF
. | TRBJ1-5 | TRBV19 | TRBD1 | ATLSGTGGDEFQPQH
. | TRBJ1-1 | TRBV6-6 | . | ASSYTHTKNTEAF
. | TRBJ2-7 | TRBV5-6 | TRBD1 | ASNKGQGPYEQY
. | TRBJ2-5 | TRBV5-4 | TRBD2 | ASSTATGLDGRTQY
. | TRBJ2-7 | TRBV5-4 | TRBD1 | ASTPGQGPYEQY
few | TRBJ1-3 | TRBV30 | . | AWSVGTPGNTIY
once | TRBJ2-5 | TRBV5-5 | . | ASSRTAGGETQY
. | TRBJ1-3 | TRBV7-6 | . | ASSLEHGLSGNTIY
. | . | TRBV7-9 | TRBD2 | ASSLWGTSGRASYEQY
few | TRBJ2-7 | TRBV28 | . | ASSPIRQGGEQY
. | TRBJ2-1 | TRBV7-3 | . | ASSLQGDSYNEQF
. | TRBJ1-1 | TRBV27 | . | ASSLYGPNTEAF
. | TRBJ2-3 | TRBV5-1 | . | ASSTAAGGTDTQY
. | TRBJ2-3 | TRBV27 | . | ASSLGRHSDTQY
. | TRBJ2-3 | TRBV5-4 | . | ASSGGGRGADTQY
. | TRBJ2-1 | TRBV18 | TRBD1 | ASSEPVGTGRGSPYNEQF
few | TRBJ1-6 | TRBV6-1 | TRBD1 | ASSLWGQGNSPLH
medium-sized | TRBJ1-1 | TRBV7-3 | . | ASSLNRLNTEAF
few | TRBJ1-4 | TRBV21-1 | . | ASSKAVVERNEKLF
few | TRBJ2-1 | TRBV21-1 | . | ASSKTGSGEVNEQF
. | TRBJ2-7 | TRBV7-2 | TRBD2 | ASSSGLAGGLWA
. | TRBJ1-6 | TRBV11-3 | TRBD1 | ASSLFQGANFADSPLH
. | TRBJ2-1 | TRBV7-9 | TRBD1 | ASRDTGGSYNEQF
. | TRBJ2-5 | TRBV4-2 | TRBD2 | ASSLAGGSVQETQY
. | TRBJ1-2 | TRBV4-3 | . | ASSQDGGVYGYT
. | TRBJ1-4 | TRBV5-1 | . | ASSLTTTTNEKLF
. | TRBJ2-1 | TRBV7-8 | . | ASSLDLVPLANNEQF
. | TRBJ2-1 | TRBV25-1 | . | ASSDRPPYNEQF
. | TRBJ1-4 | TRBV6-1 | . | ASSEPGHKDEKLF
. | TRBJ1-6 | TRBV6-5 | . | ASRFRNSPLH
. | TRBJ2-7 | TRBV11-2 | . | ASSFQGSGPYEQY
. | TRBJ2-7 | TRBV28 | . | ASRVGSSYEQY
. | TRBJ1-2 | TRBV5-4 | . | ASSLPRAGRGYT
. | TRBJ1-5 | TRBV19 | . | ASTGTLVTPQH
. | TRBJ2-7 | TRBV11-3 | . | ASSPGVEQY
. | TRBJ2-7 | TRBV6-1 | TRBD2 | ASSERPGGGSSYEQY